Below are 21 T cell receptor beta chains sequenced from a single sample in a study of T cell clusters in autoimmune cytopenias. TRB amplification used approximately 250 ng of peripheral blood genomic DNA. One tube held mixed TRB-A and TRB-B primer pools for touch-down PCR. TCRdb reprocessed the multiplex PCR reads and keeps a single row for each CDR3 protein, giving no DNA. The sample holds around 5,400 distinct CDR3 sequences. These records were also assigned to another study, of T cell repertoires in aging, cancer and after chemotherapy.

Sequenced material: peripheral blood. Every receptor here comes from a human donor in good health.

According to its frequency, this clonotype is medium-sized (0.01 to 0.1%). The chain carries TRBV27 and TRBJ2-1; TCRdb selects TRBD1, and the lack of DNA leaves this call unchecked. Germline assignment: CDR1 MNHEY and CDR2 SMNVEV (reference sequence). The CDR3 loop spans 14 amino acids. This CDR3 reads CASSLYEGAAEQFF.

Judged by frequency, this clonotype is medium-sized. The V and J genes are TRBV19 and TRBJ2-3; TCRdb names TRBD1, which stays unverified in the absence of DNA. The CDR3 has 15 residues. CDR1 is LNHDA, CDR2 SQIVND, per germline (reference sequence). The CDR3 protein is CASSIGGTYYDTQYF.

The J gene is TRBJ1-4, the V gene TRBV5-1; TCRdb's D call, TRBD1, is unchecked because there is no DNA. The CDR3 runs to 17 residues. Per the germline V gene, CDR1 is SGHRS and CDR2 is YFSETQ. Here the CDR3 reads CASSLAQGAHMVNQLFF.

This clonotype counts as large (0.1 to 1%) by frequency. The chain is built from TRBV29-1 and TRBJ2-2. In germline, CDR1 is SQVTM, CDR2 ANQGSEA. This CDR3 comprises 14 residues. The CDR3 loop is CSVAGGIAAGELFF.

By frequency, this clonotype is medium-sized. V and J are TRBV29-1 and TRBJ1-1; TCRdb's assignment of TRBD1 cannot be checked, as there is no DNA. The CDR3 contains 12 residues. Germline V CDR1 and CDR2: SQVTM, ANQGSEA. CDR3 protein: CSVTRGNTEAFF.

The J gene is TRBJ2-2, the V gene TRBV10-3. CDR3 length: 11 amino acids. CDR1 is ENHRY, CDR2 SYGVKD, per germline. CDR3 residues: CAISNTGELFF.

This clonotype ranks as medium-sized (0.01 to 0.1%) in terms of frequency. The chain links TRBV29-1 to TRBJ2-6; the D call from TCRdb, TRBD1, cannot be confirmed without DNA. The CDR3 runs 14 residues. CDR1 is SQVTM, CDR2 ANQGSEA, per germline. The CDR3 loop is CSVEGGAGANVLTF. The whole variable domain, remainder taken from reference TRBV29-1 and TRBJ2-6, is SAVISQKPSRDICQRGTSLTIQCQVDSQVTMMFWYRQQPGQSLTLIATANQGSEATYESGFVIDKFPISRPNLTFSTLTVSNMSPEDSSIYLCSVEGGAGANVLTFGAGSRLTVL.

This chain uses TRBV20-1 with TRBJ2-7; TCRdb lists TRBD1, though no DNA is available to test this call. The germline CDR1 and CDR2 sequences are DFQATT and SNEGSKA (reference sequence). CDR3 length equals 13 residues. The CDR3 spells CSAGTGRVYEQYF.

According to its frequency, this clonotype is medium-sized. This CDR3 is CSATDSGAYGYTF. The genes are TRBV29-1 and TRBJ1-2. The CDR3 has 13 residues. The germline V gene has CDR1 SQVTM and CDR2 ANQGSEA.

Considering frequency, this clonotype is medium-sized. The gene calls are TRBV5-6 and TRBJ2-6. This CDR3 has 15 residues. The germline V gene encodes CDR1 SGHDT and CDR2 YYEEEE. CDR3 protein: CASSFRSSGANVLTF.

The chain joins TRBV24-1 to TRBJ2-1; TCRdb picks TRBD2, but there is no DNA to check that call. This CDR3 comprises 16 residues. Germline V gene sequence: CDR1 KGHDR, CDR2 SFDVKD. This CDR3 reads CATSDRTAGGYNEQFF.

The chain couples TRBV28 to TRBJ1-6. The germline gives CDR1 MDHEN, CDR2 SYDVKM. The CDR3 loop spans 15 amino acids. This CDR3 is CASSIRETANSPLHF.

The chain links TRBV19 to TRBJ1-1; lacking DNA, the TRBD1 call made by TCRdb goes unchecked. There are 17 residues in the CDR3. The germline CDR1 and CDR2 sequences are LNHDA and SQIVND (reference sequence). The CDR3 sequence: CASSIFTGGVFNTEAFF.

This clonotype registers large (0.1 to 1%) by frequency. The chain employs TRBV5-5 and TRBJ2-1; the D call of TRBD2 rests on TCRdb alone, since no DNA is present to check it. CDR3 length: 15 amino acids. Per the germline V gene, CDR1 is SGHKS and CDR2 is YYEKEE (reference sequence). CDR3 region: CASSFRGQASNEQFF.

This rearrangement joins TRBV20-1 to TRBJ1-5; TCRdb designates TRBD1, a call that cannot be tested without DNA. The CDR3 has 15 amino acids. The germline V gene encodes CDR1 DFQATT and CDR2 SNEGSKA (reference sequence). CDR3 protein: CSARRVGGAGQPQHF.

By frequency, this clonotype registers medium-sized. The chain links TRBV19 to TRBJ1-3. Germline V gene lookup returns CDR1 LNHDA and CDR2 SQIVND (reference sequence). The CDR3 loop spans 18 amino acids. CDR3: CASSMKTPLALSGNTIYF.

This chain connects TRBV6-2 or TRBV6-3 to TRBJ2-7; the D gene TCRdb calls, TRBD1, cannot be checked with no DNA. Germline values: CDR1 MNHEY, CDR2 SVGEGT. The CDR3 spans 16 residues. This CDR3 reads CASSYPFGGRSYEQYF.

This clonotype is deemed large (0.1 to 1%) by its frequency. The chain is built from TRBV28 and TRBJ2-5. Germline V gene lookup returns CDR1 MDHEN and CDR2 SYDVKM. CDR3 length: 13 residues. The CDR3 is CASSGGFQETQYF.

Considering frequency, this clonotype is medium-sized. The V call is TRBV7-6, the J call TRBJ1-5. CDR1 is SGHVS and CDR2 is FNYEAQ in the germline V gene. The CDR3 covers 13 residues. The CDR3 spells CASSQDSNQPQHF. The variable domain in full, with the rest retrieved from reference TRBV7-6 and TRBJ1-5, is GAGVSQSPRYKVTKRGQDVALRCDPISGHVSLYWYRQALGQGPEFLTYFNYEAQQDKSGLPNDRFSAERPEGSISTLTIQRTEQRDSAMYRCASSQDSNQPQHFGDGTRLSIL.

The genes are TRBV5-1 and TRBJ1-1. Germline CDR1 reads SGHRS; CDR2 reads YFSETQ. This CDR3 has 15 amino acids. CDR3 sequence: CASSLAQWPNTEAFF.

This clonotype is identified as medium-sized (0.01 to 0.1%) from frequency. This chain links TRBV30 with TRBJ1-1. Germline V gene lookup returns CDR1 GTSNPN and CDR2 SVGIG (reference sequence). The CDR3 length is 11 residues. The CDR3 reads CAWSGQTEAFF. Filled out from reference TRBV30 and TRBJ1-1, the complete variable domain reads SQTIHQWPATLVQPVGSPLSLECTVEGTSNPNLYWYRQAAGRGLQLLFYSVGIGQISSEVPQNLSASRPQDRQFILSSKKLLLSDSGFYLCAWSGQTEAFFGQGTRLTVV.